Listed below are T cell receptor beta chains from one sample, sequenced in a study of cytomegalovirus exposure and HLA in healthy donors. The assay was immunoSEQ multiplex PCR, and TCRdb's table has in-frame clones only and misses some. The data contain approximately 190,000 clones, more than 80% of them singletons. Source material: PBMCs. The receptors originated from a woman between 45 and 60 years old in good health and CMV-seropositive. Both conserved end residues are part of each CDR3. D genes are given only for firm matches. A row's size may be missing; if present it is once, few, many or a size class.

clone_size	v_call	j_call	d_call	cdr3_nt	cdr3_aa
once	TRBV5-1	TRBJ2-7	NA	TGCGCCAGCAACCCAGCCGCAGGGGCGACGCTCTACGAGCAGTACTTC	CASNPAAGATLYEQYF
NA	TRBV5-1	TRBJ2-5	NA	TGCGCCAGCAGCTTGGGGTCTAGCGCACAAGAGACCCAGTACTTC	CASSLGSSAQETQYF
NA	TRBV5-4	TRBJ1-6	NA	TGTGCCAGCAGCTTTTCAAACTCCTATAATTCACCCCTCCACTTT	CASSFSNSYNSPLHF
NA	TRBV10-2	TRBJ1-2	NA	TGCGCCAGCACCGGGTTTAACTATGGCTACACCTTC	CASTGFNYGYTF
NA	TRBV5-6	TRBJ2-7	NA	TGTGCCAGCAGCTCGCGGTTCTACGAGCAGTACTTC	CASSSRFYEQYF
NA	TRBV29-1	TRBJ2-3	TRBD2	TGCAGCGCCAACATTGCGGGGGGGTATACGCAGTATTTT	CSANIAGGYTQYF
NA	TRBV7-8	TRBJ1-1	TRBD1	TGTGCCAGCAGCTTGGACAGGGCAGCTGAAGCTTTCTTT	CASSLDRAAEAFF
NA	TRBV7-9	TRBJ1-2	NA	TGTGCCAGCAGCCGGTCCACGGTTCAGGGCGAGATCTATGGCTACACCTTC	CASSRSTVQGEIYGYTF
few	TRBV10-2	TRBJ2-6	NA	TGCGCCAGCACGCCCCTTGGGGCGGGAAGCTCTGGGGCCAACGTCCTGACTTTC	CASTPLGAGSSGANVLTF
NA	TRBV7-3	TRBJ2-1	TRBD1	TGTGCCAGCAGCTCCCCGGGACAGCTAAACAATGAGCAGTTCTTC	CASSSPGQLNNEQFF
NA	TRBV2	TRBJ2-7	NA	TGTGCCAGCAGTGAAAGGGGGGGTGGGAGCTCCTACGAGCAGTACTTC	CASSERGGGSSYEQYF
NA	TRBV15	TRBJ2-7	TRBD2	TGTGCCACAAGGGCTAGCGGCGCCTACGAGCAGTACTTC	CATRASGAYEQYF
NA	TRBV15	TRBJ2-5	NA	TGTGCCACCAGCAGAGTATCCCCAGAGACCCAGTACTTC	CATSRVSPETQYF
NA	TRBV28	TRBJ2-3	TRBD1	TGTGCCAGCACCCCGACAGGGGGCACAGATACGCAGTATTTT	CASTPTGGTDTQYF
NA	TRBV10-2	TRBJ2-3	NA	TGCGCCAGCAGTGACGGGGGGCTCGGTAAAGATACGCAGTATTTT	CASSDGGLGKDTQYF
NA	TRBV6-6	TRBJ2-7	TRBD2	TGTGCCAGCATCCCCGGCGGGGGACCCTACGAGCAGTACTTC	CASIPGGGPYEQYF
NA	TRBV7-2	TRBJ1-1	NA	TGTGCCAGCAGCTTATGGGGGACACCCACTGAAGCTTTCTTT	CASSLWGTPTEAFF
NA	TRBV7-3	TRBJ2-1	NA	TGTGCCAGCAGCTTACGGGCAGGGTTAGGGGACAATGAGCAGTTCTTC	CASSLRAGLGDNEQFF
NA	TRBV2	TRBJ2-7	TRBD1	TGTGCCAGCACGGATAGGACAGGGCAGGGGGAGCAGTACTTC	CASTDRTGQGEQYF
NA	TRBV6-5	TRBJ2-7	TRBD1	TGTGCCAGCAGTTATTTTTCGACAGGGGGCAACGAGCAGTACTTC	CASSYFSTGGNEQYF
once	TRBV15	TRBJ2-7	NA	TGTGCCACCAGCAGAGAGGCGGGCCAGTCCTACGAGCAGTACTTC	CATSREAGQSYEQYF
NA	TRBV27	TRBJ1-2	TRBD1	TGTGCCAGCAGTTTGCAGGGGGAAGGCTACACCTTC	CASSLQGEGYTF
few	TRBV7-2	TRBJ2-3	TRBD2	TGTGCCAGCAGCTACTTTAGCGGGGGACCCACAGATACGCAGTATTTT	CASSYFSGGPTDTQYF
NA	TRBV4-2	TRBJ2-1	TRBD2	TGTGCCAGCAGCCAAATAGGACTAGCGGGGGGAAATGAGCAGTTCTTC	CASSQIGLAGGNEQFF
NA	TRBV6-6	TRBJ2-5	TRBD2	TGTGCCAGCAGCCGCGGGGGGGCGGAGGAGACCCAGTACTTC	CASSRGGAEETQYF
NA	TRBV6-6	TRBJ1-2	NA	TGTGCCAGCAGTAGCGGGACAAACTTTAACTATGGCTACACCTTC	CASSSGTNFNYGYTF
once	TRBV5-1	TRBJ2-7	TRBD2	TGCGCCAGTTCCATAGCGGGCGTCCCTACCTACGAGCAGTACTTC	CASSIAGVPTYEQYF
NA	TRBV7-9	TRBJ2-7	TRBD1	TGTGCCAGCAGCTTAGTCCGACAGGGGCCCTACGAGCAGTACTTC	CASSLVRQGPYEQYF
NA	TRBV5-1	TRBJ2-1	TRBD2	TGCGCCAGCAGCTTGGAACTAGCGGGGGGGCCGTCCTACAATGAGCAGTTCTTC	CASSLELAGGPSYNEQFF
NA	TRBV6-5	TRBJ1-1	NA	TGTGCCAGCAGCAGGGGTCTGCTGGGGACTGAAGCTTTCTTT	CASSRGLLGTEAFF
NA	TRBV13	TRBJ2-1	TRBD2	TGTGCCAGCAGTTCCGGGACTAGCAGTGAGCAGTTCTTC	CASSSGTSSEQFF
once	TRBV2	TRBJ1-2	NA	TGTGCCAGCAGTGAAGGGCGACAGGAGCGTTTCCTCTATGGCTACACCTTC	CASSEGRQERFLYGYTF
NA	TRBV25-1	TRBJ2-6	NA	TGTGCCAGCAGTGGGCAGGGAAGTATGGGGGCCAACGTCCTGACTTTC	CASSGQGSMGANVLTF
NA	TRBV7-9	TRBJ2-1	NA	TGTGCCAGCATTTGGGGGGGGGCTGATCACAATGAGCAGTTCTTC	CASIWGGADHNEQFF
once	TRBV6-1	TRBJ1-1	NA	TGTGCCAGCAGTGACCGGGGAGGGGAAGCTTTCTTT	CASSDRGGEAFF
NA	TRBV30	TRBJ1-2	NA	TGTGCCTGGAGTGTACGAGCGGGCGGAGGTAATGGCTACACCTTC	CAWSVRAGGGNGYTF
NA	TRBV6-5	TRBJ2-3	TRBD1	TGTGCCAGCAGTTACTCCCGGGACAGGGCGCCGCAGTATTTT	CASSYSRDRAPQYF
few	TRBV15	TRBJ1-4	TRBD1	TGTGCCACCAGCAGAGAAACAGGGGCAACTAATGAAAAACTGTTTTTT	CATSRETGATNEKLFF
NA	TRBV28	TRBJ1-2	TRBD1	TGTGCCACCATATCCCCAGGGGGGCAACCACCCAACTACGGCTACACCTTC	CATISPGGQPPNYGYTF
NA	TRBV6-5	TRBJ1-4	NA	TGTGCCAGCAGAGAGCCTGAAAAACTGTTTTTT	CASREPEKLFF
NA	TRBV19	TRBJ2-3	TRBD2	TGTGCCAGTAGACGGGAACTAGCGGGGACTAGCACAGATACGCAGTATTTT	CASRRELAGTSTDTQYF
NA	TRBV6-6	TRBJ2-7	NA	TGTGCCAGCAGTTACGGTCCCAGGGGGGTCTCCTACGAGCAGTACTTC	CASSYGPRGVSYEQYF
NA	TRBV5-1	TRBJ2-6	NA	TGCGCCAGCAGCTTGGCAGGGAACGGGGCCAACGTCCTGACTTTC	CASSLAGNGANVLTF
NA	TRBV7-2	TRBJ2-1	NA	TGTGCCAGCAGCTTAGGTGGTTACGGGGGTACGGATGAGCAGTTCTTC	CASSLGGYGGTDEQFF
NA	TRBV27	TRBJ2-1	NA	TGTGCCAGCAGGAGGGCCTACAATGAGCAGTTCTTC	CASRRAYNEQFF
NA	TRBV5-4	TRBJ1-6	TRBD1	TGTGCCAGCGGCTTACAGGGGTCCTATAATTCACCCCTCCATTTT	CASGLQGSYNSPLHF
few	TRBV7-9	TRBJ2-3	TRBD1	TGTGCCAGCAGCTTCCAGGGGGAAGATACGCAGTATTTT	CASSFQGEDTQYF
NA	TRBV5-5	TRBJ2-7	NA	TGTGCCAGCAGCCGGGATAATCCCAACGAGCAGTACTTC	CASSRDNPNEQYF
few	TRBV6-5	TRBJ1-3	NA	TGTGCCAGCAGACGCCTTACACGCTCTGGAAACACCATATATTTT	CASRRLTRSGNTIYF
few	TRBV4-1	TRBJ2-2	NA	TGCGCCAGCAGCCAAACACAGGGACGGGAGCTGTTTTTT	CASSQTQGRELFF
NA	TRBV6-1	TRBJ1-5	TRBD1	TGTGCCAGCACCGGGACAGATAGCAATCAGCCCCAGCATTTT	CASTGTDSNQPQHF
NA	TRBV7-2	TRBJ2-3	TRBD2	TGTGCCAGCAGCTTAGATGTAGCGGGGGGGCTAACAGATACGCAGTATTTT	CASSLDVAGGLTDTQYF
NA	TRBV27	TRBJ2-2	NA	TGTGCCAGCAGTTTCCTTCAGTCGAACACCGGGGAGCTGTTTTTT	CASSFLQSNTGELFF
NA	TRBV6-5	TRBJ2-1	TRBD2	TGTGCCAGCAGGGGACTAGCGGGGCCCAATGAGCAGTTCTTC	CASRGLAGPNEQFF
few	TRBV6-5	TRBJ1-2	TRBD1	TGTGCCAGCAGTTTCGGCCAAGACAGGGTCAATGGCTACACCTTC	CASSFGQDRVNGYTF
once	TRBV9	TRBJ1-5	TRBD1	TGTGCCAGCAGCGTAGCTCTAGGGACAGTCCCACCAAGCAATCAGCCCCAGCATTTT	CASSVALGTVPPSNQPQHF
NA	TRBV15	TRBJ2-1	TRBD2	TGTGCCACCAGCAGAGAGCGGGGGGGCCGGGGTGAGCAGTTCTTC	CATSRERGGRGEQFF
NA	TRBV7-9	TRBJ2-1	TRBD1	TGTGCCAGCAGCTTGGGACAGGTTCGGGATAATGAGCAGTTCTTC	CASSLGQVRDNEQFF
NA	TRBV7-8	TRBJ2-5	TRBD2	TGTGCCAGCAGCATCAGGGAGGTGGCTAGCGGGTACCAAGAGACCCAGTACTTC	CASSIREVASGYQETQYF